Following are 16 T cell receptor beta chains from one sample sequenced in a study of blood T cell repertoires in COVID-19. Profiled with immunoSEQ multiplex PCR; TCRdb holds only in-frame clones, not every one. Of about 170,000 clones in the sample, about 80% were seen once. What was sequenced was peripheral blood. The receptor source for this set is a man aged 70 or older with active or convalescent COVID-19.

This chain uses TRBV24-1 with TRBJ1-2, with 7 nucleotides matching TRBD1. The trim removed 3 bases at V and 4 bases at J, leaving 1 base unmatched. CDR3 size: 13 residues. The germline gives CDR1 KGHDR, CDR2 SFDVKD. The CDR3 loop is CATSDRDSYGYTF. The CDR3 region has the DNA TGTGCCACCAGTGATAGGGACAGCTATGGCTACACCTTC.

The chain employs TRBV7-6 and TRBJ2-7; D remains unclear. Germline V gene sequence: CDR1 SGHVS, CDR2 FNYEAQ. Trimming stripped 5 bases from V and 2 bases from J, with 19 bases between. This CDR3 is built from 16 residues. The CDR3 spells CASSLRSTLQTYEQYF. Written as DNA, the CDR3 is TGTGCCAGCAGCCTGCGGTCGACTCTCCAGACCTACGAGCAGTACTTC.

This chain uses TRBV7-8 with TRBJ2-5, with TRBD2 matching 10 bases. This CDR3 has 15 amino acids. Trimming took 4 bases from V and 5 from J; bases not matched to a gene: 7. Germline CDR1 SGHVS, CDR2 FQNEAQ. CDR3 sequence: CASSWGAGGPETQYF. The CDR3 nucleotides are TGTGCCAGCAGCTGGGGAGCGGGAGGGCCGGAGACCCAGTACTTC.

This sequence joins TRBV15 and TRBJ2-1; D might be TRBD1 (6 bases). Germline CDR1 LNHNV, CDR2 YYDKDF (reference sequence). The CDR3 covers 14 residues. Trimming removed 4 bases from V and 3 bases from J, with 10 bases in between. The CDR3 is CATSNARGYNEQFF. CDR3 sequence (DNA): TGTGCCACCAGCAATGCCAGGGGCTACAATGAGCAGTTCTTC.

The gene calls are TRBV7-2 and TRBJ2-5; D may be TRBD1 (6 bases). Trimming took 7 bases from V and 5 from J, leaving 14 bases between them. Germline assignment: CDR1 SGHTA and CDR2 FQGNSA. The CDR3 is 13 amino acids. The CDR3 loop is CASNDRIRETQYF. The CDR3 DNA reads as TGTGCCAGCAACGACAGGATCCGGGAGACCCAGTACTTC.

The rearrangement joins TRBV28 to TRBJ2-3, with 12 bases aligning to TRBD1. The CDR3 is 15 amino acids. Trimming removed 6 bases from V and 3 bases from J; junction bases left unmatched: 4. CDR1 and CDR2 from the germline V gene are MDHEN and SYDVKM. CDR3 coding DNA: TGTGCCAGCAGGGGACAGGGGGCGCGGACAGATACGCAGTATTTT. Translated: CASRGQGARTDTQYF. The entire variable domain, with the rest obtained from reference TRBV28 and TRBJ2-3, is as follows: DVKVTQSSRYLVKRTGEKVFLECVQDMDHENMFWYRQDPGLGLRLIYFSYDVKMKEKGDIPEGYSVSREKKERFSLILESASTNQTSMYLCASRGQGARTDTQYFGPGTRLTVL.

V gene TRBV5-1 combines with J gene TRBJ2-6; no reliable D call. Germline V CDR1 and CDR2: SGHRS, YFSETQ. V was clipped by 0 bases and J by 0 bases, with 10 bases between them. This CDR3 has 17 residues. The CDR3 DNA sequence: TGCGCCAGCAGCTTGGGGGCCAGCCCCTCTGGGGCCAACGTCCTGACTTTC. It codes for CASSLGASPSGANVLTF.

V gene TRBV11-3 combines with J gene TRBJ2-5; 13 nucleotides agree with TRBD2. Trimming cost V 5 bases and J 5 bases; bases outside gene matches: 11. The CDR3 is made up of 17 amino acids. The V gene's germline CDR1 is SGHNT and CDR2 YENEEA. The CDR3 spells CASSLRGLAGVGETQYF. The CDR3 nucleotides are TGTGCCAGCAGCCTAAGAGGACTAGCGGGAGTTGGCGAGACCCAGTACTTC.

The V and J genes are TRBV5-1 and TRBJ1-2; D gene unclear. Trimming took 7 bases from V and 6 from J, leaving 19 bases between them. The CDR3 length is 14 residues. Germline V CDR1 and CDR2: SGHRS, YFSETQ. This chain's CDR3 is CASSLNSNGDGYTF. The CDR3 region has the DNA TGCGCCAGCTCACTCAACTCAAACGGGGATGGCTACACCTTC.

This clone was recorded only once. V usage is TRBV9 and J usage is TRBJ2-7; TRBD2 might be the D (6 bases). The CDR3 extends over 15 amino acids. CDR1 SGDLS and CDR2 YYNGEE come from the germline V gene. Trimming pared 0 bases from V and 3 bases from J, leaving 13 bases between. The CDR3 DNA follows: TGTGCCAGCAGCGTAGCTCCTAGCGTTGGCTACGAGCAGTACTTC. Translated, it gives CASSVAPSVGYEQYF.

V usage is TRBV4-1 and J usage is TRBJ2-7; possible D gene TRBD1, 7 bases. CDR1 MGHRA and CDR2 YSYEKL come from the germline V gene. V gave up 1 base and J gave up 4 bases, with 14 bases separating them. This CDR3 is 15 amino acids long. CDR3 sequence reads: CASSQGQGGLYEQYF. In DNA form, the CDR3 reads TGCGCCAGCAGCCAAGGGCAGGGGGGATTATACGAGCAGTACTTC.

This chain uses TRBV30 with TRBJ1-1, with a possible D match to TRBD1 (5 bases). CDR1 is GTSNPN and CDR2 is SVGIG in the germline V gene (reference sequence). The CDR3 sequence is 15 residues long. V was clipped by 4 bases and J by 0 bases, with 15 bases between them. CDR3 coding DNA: TGTGCCTGGAACCGGGGGGTACGTATGAACACTGAAGCTTTCTTT. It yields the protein CAWNRGVRMNTEAFF.

This CDR3 is CASSLTSGPYEQYF. The CDR3 DNA follows: TGCGCCAGCAGCTTGACCTCAGGGCCCTACGAGCAGTACTTC. The rearrangement links TRBV5-1 to TRBJ2-7, with a possible D match to TRBD1 (5 bases). CDR3 length equals 14 residues. V was cut by 1 base and J by 2 bases, with 10 bases left in between. Germline assignment: CDR1 SGHRS and CDR2 YFSETQ. Variable domain in full (rest from reference TRBV5-1 and TRBJ2-7): KAGVTQTPRYLIKTRGQQVTLSCSPISGHRSVSWYQQTPGQGLQFLFEYFSETQRNKGNFPGRFSGRQFSNSRSEMNVSTLELGDSALYLCASSLTSGPYEQYFGPGTRLTVT.

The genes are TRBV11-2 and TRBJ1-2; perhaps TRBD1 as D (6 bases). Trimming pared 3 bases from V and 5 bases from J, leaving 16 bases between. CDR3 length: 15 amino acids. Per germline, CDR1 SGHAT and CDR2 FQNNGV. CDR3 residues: CASSFLEGGGYGYTF. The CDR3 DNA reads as TGTGCCAGCAGCTTCTTGGAGGGGGGAGGGTATGGCTACACCTTC.

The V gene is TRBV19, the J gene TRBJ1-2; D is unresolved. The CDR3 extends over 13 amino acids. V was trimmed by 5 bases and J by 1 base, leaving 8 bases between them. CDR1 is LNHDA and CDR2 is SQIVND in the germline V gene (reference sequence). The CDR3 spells CASSRRVNYGYTF. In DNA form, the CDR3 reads TGTGCCAGTAGTCGGAGGGTTAACTATGGCTACACCTTC.

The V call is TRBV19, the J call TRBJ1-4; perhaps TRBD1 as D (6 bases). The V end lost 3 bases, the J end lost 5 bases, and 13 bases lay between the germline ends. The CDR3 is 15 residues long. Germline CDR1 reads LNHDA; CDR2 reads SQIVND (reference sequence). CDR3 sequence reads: CASSIQGQPNEKLFF. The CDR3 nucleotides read TGTGCCAGTAGTATCCAAGGACAGCCGAATGAAAAACTGTTTTTT.